This T cell receptor (beta chain) comes out of a study of tumor-infiltrating lymphocytes in primary liver carcinoma (dated by TCRdb to about 2017). Context from the whole study: Four or five patients with histopathologically diagnosed primary liver carcinoma underwent surgical resection in China between 2015 and 2016. Hepatocellular carcinoma (four) or combined HCC and intrahepatic cholangiocarcinoma (one) was present in the five patients, who were three men and two women aged 30 to 69 years. The five patients had tumors staged T1-T3 N0M0, with maximum diameters ranging from roughly 4.2 to 10 cm. Each sample produced roughly 3.65 to 8 million productive TCRbeta reads, and read depth showed no significant difference between tissue types. TCRbeta repertoire sequencing, expression microarrays and whole-exome sequencing were combined in the study across five regions of each liver tumor, with adjacent normal tissue and blood also included. A total of 35 or so specimens from 5 patients underwent TCRbeta repertoire sequencing, comprising around 25 tumor regions, 5 adjacent noncancerous liver tissues and 5 peripheral blood samples. High reproducibility was observed for the technical replicate repertoires, with mean shared-clone rates around 0.9 and correlation coefficients above 0.95.

Blood RNA was extracted from unsorted whole blood using TRIzol reagent, and germline DNA was obtained with the DNeasy Blood & Tissue kit. At the time of sampling, the patients were treatment-naive and had chronic HBV infection. Before surgery, roughly 4 milliliters of peripheral blood were drawn into K2EDTA tubes. There are 15 amino acids in the CDR3, from cysteine to phenylalanine inclusive. Only the CDR3 portion is preserved as DNA: 45 bases, with reading frame beginning at the first base. The germline V gene supplies CDR1 SGHAT and CDR2 FQNNGV. Worth noting for this clonotype: Its recognized antigen is unknown. Compared with germline, one end of the junction differs, possibly owing to a read error.

Study-wide findings and limitations: The top 250 clones made up a significantly larger repertoire fraction in tumors than in blood (p = 0.039). With just five or six patients in the study, the authors point out that the findings should be validated in a larger study. Repertoire overlap was higher between tumor regions (mean about 35%) than tumor-adjacent (approximately 17%) or tumor-blood (14%) pairs, consistent with antigen-driven expansion. Comparison of CD4+ and CD8+ T cell repertoires was precluded by the use of bulk unsorted samples. Only the TCR beta chain was sequenced, which likely underestimates true repertoire diversity because unpaired alpha chains were not captured.

Starting from about 500 ng total RNA, TCRbeta-specific cDNA was produced by reverse transcription with a constant-region primer and ProtoScript II reverse transcriptase. TCRbeta libraries were built with three nested multiplex PCR rounds, a slightly modified ARM-PCR procedure. Each of the first two PCR rounds ran for about 10 cycles and used multiplex TRBV1-TRBV30 forward primers together with a Cbeta reverse primer. A final 25-cycle PCR with Deep VentR polymerase added sample barcodes and Illumina adapters. Before sequencing, amplicons of 200-500 bp were gel-purified using a QIAquick gel extraction kit. TCRbeta amplicons were sequenced on an Illumina HiSeq 2500 with 250-bp paired-end reads. The original pipeline was this. To recover full CDR3 sequences, reads were quality-trimmed using Trimmomatic v0.33 and paired reads were then merged using FLASH v1.2.11. MiGEC v1.2.1b assigned V, D and J germline segments to the rearranged TCRbeta sequences. Clonotype statistics and Shannon-Wiener diversity indices were computed with VDJtools v1.0.0. Except for diversity analysis, only the 250 most abundant clonotypes of each sample were used in subsequent analyses to reduce sampling bias. TCRdb handled the public reads itself, with Q25 trimming in fastp and clone calling in MiXCR, and kept productive beta chains. Identical CDR3 proteins give one entry, which carries the most common genes and DNA. The V and J calls and clone size are TCRdb's, not the authors'. This sample has 300,000 to 350,000 distinct CDR3 sequences in its table, and around 50% of those were observed once. The ten most abundant clones make up about 15% of the sample.

The sequenced material came from peripheral blood. The TCR was taken from a young woman with primary liver carcinoma and hepatitis B virus infection. The rearranged chain carries TRBV11-2 and TRBJ2-7, with a tentative D gene TRBD2 over 6 matching bases. The bases read TGTGCCAGTAGTTCCAACCCCGGAGGGACCTACGAGCGGTACTTC. Protein translation: CASSSNPGGTYERYF.